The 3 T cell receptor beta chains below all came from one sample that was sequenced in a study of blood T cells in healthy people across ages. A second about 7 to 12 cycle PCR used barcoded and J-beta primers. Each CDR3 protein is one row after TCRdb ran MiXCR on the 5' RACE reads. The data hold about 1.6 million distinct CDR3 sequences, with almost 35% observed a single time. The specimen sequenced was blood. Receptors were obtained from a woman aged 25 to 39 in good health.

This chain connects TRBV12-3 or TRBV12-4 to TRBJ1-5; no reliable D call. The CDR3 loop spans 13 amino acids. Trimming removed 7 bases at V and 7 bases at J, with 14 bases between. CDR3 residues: CASTDNLYQPQHF. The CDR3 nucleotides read TGTGCCAGCACCGATAATTTATACCAGCCCCAGCATTTT.

The CDR3 DNA reads as TGCGCCAGCAGCCAAGAGTTGAGCGAGCGGGGGGCCTGGGATACGCAGTATTTT. Translated, it gives CASSQELSERGAWDTQYF. The chain links TRBV4-1 to TRBJ2-3; 9 bases align to TRBD2. The CDR3 covers 18 residues. Germline V gene lookup returns CDR1 MGHRA and CDR2 YSYEKL. The junction had 13 bases not matched to a gene; V was cut back by 0 bases and J by 6 bases.

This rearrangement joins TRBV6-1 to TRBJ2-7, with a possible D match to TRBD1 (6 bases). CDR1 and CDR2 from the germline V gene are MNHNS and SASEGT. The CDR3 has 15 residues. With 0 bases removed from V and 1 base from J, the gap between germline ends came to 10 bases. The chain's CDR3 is CASSEAAGVSYEQYF. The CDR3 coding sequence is TGTGCCAGCAGTGAAGCGGCAGGGGTTTCCTACGAGCAGTACTTC.